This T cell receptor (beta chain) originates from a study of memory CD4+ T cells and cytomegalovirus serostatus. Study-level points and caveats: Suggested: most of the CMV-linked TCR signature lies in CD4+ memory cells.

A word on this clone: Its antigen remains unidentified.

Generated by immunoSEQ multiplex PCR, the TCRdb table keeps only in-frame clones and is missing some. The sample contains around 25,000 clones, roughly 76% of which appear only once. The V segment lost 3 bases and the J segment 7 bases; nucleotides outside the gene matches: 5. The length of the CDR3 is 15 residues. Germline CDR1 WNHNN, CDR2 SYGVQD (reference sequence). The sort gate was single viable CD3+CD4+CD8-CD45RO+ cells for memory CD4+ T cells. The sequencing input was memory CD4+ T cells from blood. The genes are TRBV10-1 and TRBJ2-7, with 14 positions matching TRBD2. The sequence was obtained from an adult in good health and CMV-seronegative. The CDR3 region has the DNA TGCGCCAGCAGTGATCGGACTAGCGGGAGGTATGAGCAGTACTTC. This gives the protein CASSDRTSGRYEQYF.